The clone carrying this T cell receptor beta chain was counted a few times. Reverse transcribing all isolated RNA meant expressed TCRB transcripts were sequenced. Generated by immunoSEQ multiplex PCR, the TCRdb table keeps only in-frame clones and is missing some. The sample consists of hundreds of thousands of clones, around 12% of them appearing once. The data were taken from a study of beta chain features in type 1 diabetes. Whole-study context: No patient-donor differences in age, gender, total cells or subset yield.

Trimming took off 6 bases at V and 5 bases at J, with 16 bases between the two ends. Germline loops: CDR1 GTSNPN, CDR2 SVGIG (reference sequence). The CDR3 loop spans 13 amino acids. This TCR came from a man younger than 35 in good health. What was sequenced was naive CD4+ T cells from blood. This sequence joins TRBV30 and TRBJ2-5, with a possible D match to TRBD1 (5 bases). Here the CDR3 DNA reads TGTGCCTGCACCCAGGGCAGCCGGGAGACCCAGTACTTC. Its protein product is CACTQGSRETQYF.